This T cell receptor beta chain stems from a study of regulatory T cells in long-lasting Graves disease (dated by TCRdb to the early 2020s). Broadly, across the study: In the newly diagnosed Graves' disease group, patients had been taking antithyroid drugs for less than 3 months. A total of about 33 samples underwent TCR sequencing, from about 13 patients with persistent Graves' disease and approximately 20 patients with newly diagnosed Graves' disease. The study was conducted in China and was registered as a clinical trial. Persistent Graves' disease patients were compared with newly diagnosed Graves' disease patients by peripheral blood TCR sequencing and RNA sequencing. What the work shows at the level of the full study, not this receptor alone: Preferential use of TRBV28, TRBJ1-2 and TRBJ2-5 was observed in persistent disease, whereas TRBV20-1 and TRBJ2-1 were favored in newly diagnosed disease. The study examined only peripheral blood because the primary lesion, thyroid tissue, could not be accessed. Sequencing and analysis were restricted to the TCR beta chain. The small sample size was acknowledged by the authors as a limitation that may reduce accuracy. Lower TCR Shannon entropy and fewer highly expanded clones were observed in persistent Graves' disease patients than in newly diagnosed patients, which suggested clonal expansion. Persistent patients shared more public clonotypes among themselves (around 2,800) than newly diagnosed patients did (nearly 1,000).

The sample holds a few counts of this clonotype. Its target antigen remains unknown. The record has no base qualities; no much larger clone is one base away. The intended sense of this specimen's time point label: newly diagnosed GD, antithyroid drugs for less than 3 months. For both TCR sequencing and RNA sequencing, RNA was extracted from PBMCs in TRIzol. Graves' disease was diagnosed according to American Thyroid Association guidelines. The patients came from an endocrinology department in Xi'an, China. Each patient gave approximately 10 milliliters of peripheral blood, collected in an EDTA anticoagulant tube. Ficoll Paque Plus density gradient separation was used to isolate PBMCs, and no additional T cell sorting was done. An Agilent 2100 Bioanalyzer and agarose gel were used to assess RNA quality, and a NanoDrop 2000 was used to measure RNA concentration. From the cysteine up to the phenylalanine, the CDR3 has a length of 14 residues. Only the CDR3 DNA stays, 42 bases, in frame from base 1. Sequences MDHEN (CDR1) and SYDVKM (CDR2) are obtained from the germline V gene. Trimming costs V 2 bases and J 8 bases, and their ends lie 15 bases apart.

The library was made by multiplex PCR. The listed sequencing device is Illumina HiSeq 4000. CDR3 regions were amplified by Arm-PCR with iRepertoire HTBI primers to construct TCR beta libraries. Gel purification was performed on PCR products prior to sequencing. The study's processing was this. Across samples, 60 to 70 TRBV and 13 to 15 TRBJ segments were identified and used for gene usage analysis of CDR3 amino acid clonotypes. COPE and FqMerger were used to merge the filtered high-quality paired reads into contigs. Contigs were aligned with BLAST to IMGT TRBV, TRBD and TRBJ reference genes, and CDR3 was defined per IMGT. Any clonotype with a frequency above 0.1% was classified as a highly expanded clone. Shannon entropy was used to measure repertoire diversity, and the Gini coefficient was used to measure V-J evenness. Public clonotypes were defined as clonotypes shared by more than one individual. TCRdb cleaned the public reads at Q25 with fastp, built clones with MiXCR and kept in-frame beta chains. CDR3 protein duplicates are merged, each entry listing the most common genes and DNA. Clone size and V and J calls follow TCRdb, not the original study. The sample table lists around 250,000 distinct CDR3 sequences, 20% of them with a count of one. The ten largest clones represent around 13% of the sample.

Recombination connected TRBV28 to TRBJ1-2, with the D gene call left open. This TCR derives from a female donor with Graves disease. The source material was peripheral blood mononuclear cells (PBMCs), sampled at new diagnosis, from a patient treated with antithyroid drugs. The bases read TGTGCCAGCAGTTTAGTACCACGTGTGGAGGGCTACACCTTC. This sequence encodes CASSLVPRVEGYTF.